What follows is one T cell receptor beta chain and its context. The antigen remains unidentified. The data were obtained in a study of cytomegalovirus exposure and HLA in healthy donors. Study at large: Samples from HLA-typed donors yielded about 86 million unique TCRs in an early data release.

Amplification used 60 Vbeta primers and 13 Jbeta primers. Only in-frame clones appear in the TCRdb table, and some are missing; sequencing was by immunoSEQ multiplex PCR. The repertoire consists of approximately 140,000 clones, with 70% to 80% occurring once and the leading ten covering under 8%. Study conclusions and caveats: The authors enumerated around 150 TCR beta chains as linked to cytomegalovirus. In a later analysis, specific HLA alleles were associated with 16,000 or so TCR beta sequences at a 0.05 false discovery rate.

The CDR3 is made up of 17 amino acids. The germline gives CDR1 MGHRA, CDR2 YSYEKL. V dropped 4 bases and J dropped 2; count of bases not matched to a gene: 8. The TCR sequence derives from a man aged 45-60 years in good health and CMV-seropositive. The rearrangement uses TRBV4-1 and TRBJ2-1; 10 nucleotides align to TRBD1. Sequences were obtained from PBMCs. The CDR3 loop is CASSPPLGTGAYNEQFF. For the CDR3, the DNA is TGCGCCAGCAGCCCCCCGCTCGGGACAGGGGCCTACAATGAGCAGTTCTTC.